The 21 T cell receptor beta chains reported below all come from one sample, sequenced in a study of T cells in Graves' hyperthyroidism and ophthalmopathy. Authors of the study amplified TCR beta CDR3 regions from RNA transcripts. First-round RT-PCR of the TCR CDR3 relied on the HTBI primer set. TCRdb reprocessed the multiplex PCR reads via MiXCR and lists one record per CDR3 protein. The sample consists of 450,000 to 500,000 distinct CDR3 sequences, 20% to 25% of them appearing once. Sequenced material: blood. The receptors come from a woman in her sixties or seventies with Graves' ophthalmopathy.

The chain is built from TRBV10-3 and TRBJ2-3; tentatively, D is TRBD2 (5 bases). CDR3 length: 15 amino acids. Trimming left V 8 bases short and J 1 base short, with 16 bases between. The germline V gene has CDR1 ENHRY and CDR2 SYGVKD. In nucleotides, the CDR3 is TGTGCCATCCTTATGAGGGTAGAGGGCACAGATACGCAGTATTTT. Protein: CAILMRVEGTDTQYF.

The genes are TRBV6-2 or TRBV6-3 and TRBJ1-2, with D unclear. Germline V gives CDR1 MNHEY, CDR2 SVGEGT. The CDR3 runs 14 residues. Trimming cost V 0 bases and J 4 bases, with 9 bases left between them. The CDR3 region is CASSYSTGVYGYTF. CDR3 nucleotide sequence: TGTGCCAGCAGTTACTCGACGGGAGTCTATGGCTACACCTTC.

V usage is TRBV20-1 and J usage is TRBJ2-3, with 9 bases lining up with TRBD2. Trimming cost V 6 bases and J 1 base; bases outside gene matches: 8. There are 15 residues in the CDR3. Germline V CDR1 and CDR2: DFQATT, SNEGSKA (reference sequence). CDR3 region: CSARAAGGGTDTQYF. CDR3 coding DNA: TGCAGTGCCCGAGCGGCGGGAGGGGGCACAGATACGCAGTATTTT.

In DNA, the CDR3 is TGTGCCAGCAGCTTATTAGGGGGAGTCCGCACAGATACGCAGTATTTT. This encodes CASSLLGGVRTDTQYF. V gene TRBV7-2 combines with J gene TRBJ2-3; D might be TRBD1 (6 bases). The CDR3 loop spans 16 amino acids. Germline V gives CDR1 SGHTA, CDR2 FQGNSA. Between the trimmed V and J ends, which lost 2 bases and 1 base, there was a span of 13 bases.

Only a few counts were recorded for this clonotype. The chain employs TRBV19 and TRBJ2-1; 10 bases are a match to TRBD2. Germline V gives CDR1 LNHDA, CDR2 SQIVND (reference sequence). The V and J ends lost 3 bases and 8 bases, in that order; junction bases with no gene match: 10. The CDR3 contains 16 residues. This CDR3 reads CASSIDASGSLDEQFF. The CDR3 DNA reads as TGTGCCAGTAGTATTGACGCTAGCGGGAGTTTGGATGAGCAGTTCTTC.

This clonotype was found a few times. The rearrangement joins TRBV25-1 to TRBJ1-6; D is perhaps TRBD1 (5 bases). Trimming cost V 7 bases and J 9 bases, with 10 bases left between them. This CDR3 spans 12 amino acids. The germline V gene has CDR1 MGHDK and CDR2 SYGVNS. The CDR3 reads CASTRATSPLHF. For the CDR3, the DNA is TGTGCCAGCACCAGGGCCACTTCACCCCTCCACTTT.

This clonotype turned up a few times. CDR3 in DNA: TGTGCCAGCAGTCTTGGGACTAGCTCCGATACGCAGTATTTT. It is translated as CASSLGTSSDTQYF. The chain uses TRBV6-1 and TRBJ2-3, with 9 bases lining up with TRBD2. CDR1 and CDR2 (germline): MNHNS, SASEGT. The CDR3 spans 14 residues. The J segment lost 6 bases and the V segment lost 5 bases, leaving 6 bases of the junction unmatched.

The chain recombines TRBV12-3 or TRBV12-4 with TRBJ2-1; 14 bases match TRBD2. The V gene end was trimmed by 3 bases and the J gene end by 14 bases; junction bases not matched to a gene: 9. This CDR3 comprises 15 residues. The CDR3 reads CASSLRLAGGNVEFF. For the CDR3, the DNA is TGTGCCAGCAGTTTGAGACTAGCGGGAGGGAATGTAGAGTTCTTC.

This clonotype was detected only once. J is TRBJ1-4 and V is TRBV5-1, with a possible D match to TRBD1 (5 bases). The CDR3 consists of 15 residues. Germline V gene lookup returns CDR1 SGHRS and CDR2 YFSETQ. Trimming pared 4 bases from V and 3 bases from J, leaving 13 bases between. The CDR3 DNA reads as TGCGCCAGCAGCCTACAACAGGCTTCTAATGAAAAACTGTTTTTT. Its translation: CASSLQQASNEKLFF.

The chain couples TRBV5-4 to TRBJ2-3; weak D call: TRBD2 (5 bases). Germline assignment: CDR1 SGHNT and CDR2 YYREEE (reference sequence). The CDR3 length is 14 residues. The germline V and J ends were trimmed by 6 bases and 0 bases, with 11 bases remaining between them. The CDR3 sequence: CASKEDWSTDTQYF. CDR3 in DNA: TGTGCCAGCAAAGAGGACTGGAGCACAGATACGCAGTATTTT.

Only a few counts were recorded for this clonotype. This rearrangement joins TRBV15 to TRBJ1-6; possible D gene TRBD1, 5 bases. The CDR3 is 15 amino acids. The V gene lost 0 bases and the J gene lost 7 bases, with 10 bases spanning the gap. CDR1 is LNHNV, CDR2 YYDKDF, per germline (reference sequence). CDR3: CATSREGVRNSPLHF. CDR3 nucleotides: TGTGCCACCAGCAGAGAAGGGGTTAGAAATTCACCCCTCCACTTT.

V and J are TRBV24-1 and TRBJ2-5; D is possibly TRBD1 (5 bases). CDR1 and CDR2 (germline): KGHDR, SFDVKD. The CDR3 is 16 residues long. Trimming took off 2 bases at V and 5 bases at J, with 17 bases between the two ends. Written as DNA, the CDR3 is TGTGCCACCAGTGATTGGGAATTGGGTAGGGGCGAGACCCAGTACTTC. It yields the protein CATSDWELGRGETQYF.

The chain's CDR3 is CASSPRVGETQYF. DNA for the CDR3: TGTGCCAGCAGCCCCCGAGTCGGGGAGACCCAGTACTTC. V is TRBV5-5 and J is TRBJ2-5; D is unresolved. V was cut by 4 bases and J by 5 bases, with 12 bases left in between. This CDR3 has 13 residues. The germline V gene has CDR1 SGHKS and CDR2 YYEKEE (reference sequence).

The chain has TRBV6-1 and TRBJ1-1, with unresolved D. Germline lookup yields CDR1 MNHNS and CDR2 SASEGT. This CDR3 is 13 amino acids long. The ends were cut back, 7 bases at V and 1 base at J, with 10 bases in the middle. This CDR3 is CASKGRKNTEAFF. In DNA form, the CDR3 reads TGTGCCAGCAAAGGTAGAAAGAACACTGAAGCTTTCTTT.

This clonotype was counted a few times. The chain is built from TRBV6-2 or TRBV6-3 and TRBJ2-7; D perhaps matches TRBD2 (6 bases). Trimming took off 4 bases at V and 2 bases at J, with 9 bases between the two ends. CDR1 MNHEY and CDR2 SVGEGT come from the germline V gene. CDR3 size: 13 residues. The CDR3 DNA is TGTGCCAGCAGTTTTAGCGGTACCTACGAGCAGTACTTC. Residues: CASSFSGTYEQYF.

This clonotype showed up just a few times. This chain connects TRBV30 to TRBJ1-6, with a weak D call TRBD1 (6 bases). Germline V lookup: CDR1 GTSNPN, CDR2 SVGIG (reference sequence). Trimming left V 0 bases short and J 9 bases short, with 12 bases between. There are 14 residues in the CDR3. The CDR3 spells CAWSVLQGSSPLHF. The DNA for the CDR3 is TGTGCCTGGAGTGTACTACAGGGTAGTTCACCCCTCCACTTT.

CDR3 region: CASSVGTFSDTQYF. CDR3 in DNA: TGTGCCAGCAGCGTCGGGACTTTCTCAGATACGCAGTATTTT. The chain links TRBV9 to TRBJ2-3; tentative D call: TRBD2 (6 bases). The germline V gene has CDR1 SGDLS and CDR2 YYNGEE. V lost 2 bases, J lost 4 bases, and 11 bases lay in between. CDR3 length equals 14 residues.

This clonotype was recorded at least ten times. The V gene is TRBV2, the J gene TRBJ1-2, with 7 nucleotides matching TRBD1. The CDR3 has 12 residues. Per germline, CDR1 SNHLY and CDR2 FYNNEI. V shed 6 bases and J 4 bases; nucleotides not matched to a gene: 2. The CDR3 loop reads CASRGDSYGYTF. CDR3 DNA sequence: TGTGCCAGCAGGGGGGACAGCTATGGCTACACCTTC.

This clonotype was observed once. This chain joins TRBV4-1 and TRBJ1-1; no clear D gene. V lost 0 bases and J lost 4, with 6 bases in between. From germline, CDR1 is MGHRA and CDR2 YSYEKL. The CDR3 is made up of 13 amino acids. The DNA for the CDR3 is TGCGCCAGCAGCCAAGATACTACCACTGAAGCTTTCTTT. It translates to CASSQDTTTEAFF.

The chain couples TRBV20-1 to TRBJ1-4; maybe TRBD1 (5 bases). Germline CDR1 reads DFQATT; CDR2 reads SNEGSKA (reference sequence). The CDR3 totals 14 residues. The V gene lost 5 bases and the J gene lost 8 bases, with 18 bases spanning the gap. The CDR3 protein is CSAEPTGGEEKLFF. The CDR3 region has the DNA TGCAGTGCTGAACCGACGGGGGGTGAGGAAAAACTGTTTTTT.

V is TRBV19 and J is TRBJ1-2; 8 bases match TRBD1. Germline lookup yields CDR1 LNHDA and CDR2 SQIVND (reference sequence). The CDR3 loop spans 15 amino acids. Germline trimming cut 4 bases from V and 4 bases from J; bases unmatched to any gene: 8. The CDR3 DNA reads TGTGCCAGTAGTAAGACCGGACAGGGCCCCTATGGCTACACCTTC. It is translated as CASSKTGQGPYGYTF. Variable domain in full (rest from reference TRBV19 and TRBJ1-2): DGGITQSPKYLFRKEGQNVTLSCEQNLNHDAMYWYRQDPGQGLRLIYYSQIVNDFQKGDIAEGYSVSREKKESFPLTVTSAQKNPTAFYLCASSKTGQGPYGYTFGSGTRLTVV.